This T cell receptor (beta chain) was sequenced during a study of blood T cell repertoires in COVID-19. Study-level background: Acute-phase and convalescent COVID-19 samples originated in the United States, Italy and Spain. The cDNA or gDNA used as material had been derived from T cells, B-cell-depleted T cells, or PBMCs.

Germline values: CDR1 SGHKS, CDR2 YYEKEE (reference sequence). The CDR3 spans 16 residues. V dropped 0 bases and J dropped 0 bases, with 10 bases sitting between them. As originally analysed: Quantification of nucleated cells was approximated via reference gene primer amplification. Clones were sequenced by immunoSEQ multiplex PCR, and TCRdb holds only the in-frame ones, with some missing. D and trimming come from the DNA, and the V and J calls and clone size come from that table. The data show 150,000 to 200,000 clones, with approximately 90% seen just once and roughly 6% held by the top ten. Sequenced: peripheral blood. The chain carries TRBV5-5 and TRBJ1-3; a weak D match, TRBD1 (6 bases). This sequence was found in a man aged 35 to 55 with active or convalescent COVID-19. The CDR3 spells CASSLDRVSSGNTIYF. The CDR3 DNA follows: TGTGCCAGCAGCTTGGACAGGGTTTCCTCTGGAAACACCATATATTTT. Drawing the rest from reference TRBV5-5 and TRBJ1-3, the complete variable domain is DAGVTQSPTHLIKTRGQQVTLRCSPISGHKSVSWYQQVLGQGPQFIFQYYEKEERGRGNFPDRFSARQFPNYSSELNVNALLLGDSALYLCASSLDRVSSGNTIYFGEGSWLTVV.